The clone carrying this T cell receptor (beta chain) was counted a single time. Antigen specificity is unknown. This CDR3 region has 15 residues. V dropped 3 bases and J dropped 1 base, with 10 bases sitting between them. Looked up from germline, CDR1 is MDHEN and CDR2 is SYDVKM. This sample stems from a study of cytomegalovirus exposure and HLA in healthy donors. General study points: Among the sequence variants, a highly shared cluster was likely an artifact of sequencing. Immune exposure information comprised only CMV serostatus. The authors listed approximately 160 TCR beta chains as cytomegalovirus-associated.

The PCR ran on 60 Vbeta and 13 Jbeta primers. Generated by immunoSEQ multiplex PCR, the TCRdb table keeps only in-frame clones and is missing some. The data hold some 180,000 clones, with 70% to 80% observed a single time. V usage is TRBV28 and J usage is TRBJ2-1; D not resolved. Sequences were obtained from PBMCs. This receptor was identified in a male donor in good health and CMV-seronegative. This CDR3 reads CASSFGSRSYNEQFF. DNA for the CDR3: TGTGCCAGCAGTTTCGGAAGCAGGTCCTACAATGAGCAGTTCTTC.